This record covers a single T cell receptor (beta chain). Original data processing: Reference gene primer amplification in the assay estimated nucleated cell counts. Sequencing was performed with immunoSEQ multiplex PCR; in TCRdb, only in-frame clones are kept and a portion is missing. V, J and clone size are taken as reported in that table, and D and trimming were inferred from the DNA itself. The sample carries 150,000 or so clones, roughly 85% recorded once. Each recovered donor of Cohort 3 presented with two negative PCRs, clearance, or symptom resolution. CDR3 length: 11 residues. The ends were cut back, 4 bases at V and 8 bases at J, with 8 bases in the middle. Germline assignment: CDR1 MGHRA and CDR2 YSYEKL. This entry is derived from a study of blood T cell repertoires in COVID-19. Study details: COVID-19 samples from acute and convalescent phases originated in the United States, Italy and Spain. In each case, the material was cDNA or gDNA derived from T cells, B-cell-depleted T cells, or PBMCs.

Sequencing used PBMCs or T cells enriched from blood (not recorded which). This clonotype originated in a woman aged 45-60 years who had recovered from COVID-19. J is TRBJ1-1 and V is TRBV4-1, with D hard to call. CDR3 bases: TGCGCCAGCAGCCGTCGGGAGGAAGCTTTCTTT. Its translation is CASSRREEAFF.